These 8 T cell receptor beta chains share one sample of origin, sequenced in a study of T cell responses to AZD1222 COVID-19 vaccine. Assay: immunoSEQ multiplex PCR; the TCRdb copy retains only in-frame clones and omits some. The profile shows about 92,000 clones, 85% to 90% of them singletons. Sequenced here: peripheral blood, sampled on day 0 of AZD1222 vaccination. These receptor sequences come from an adult in good health.

This chain links TRBV5-6 with TRBJ1-1; 7 bases are a match to TRBD1. The CDR3 has 14 residues. Per the germline V gene, CDR1 is SGHDT and CDR2 is YYEEEE. V dropped 1 base and J dropped 2; count of bases not matched to a gene: 2. The CDR3 DNA is TGTGCCAGCAGCTTGTGGGACAGCAACACTGAAGCTTTCTTT. Translating gives CASSLWDSNTEAFF.

The chain has TRBV4-1 and TRBJ2-1; weak D call: TRBD2 (5 bases). CDR1 and CDR2 from the germline V gene are MGHRA and YSYEKL. Trimming removed 4 bases at V and 5 bases at J, with 15 bases between. The CDR3 extends over 15 amino acids. The DNA for the CDR3 is TGCGCCAGCAGCCGTACTAGAGGGCTCAACAATGAGCAGTTCTTC. This gives the protein CASSRTRGLNNEQFF.

This chain connects TRBV11-3 to TRBJ2-3, with TRBD1 matching over 9 bases. Germline CDR1 and CDR2: SGHNT and YENEEA. With V trimmed by 4 bases and J by 4 bases, 6 bases remained unmatched. CDR3 length: 15 amino acids. Here the CDR3 reads CASSSGQGNADTQYF. The CDR3 DNA follows: TGTGCCAGCAGCTCCGGACAGGGGAACGCAGATACGCAGTATTTT.

This chain connects TRBV7-2 to TRBJ1-4, with D maybe TRBD1 (5 bases). The germline gives CDR1 SGHTA, CDR2 FQGNSA. Between the trimmed V and J ends, which lost 5 bases and 7 bases, there was a span of 20 bases. The CDR3 contains 16 residues. CDR3 nucleotides: TGTGCCAGCAGCCCAGCCCTCGCACGGGGCAGTGAAAAACTGTTTTTT. Protein sequence: CASSPALARGSEKLFF. Full variable domain (rest looked up from reference TRBV7-2 and TRBJ1-4): GAGVSQSPSNKVTEKGKDVELRCDPISGHTALYWYRQSLGQGLEFLIYFQGNSAPDKSGLPSDRFSAERTGGSVSTLTIQRTQQEDSAVYLCASSPALARGSEKLFFGSGTQLSVL.

This chain connects TRBV6-2 or TRBV6-3 to TRBJ2-5, with D tentatively TRBD1 (6 bases). Deletions cut 2 bases from V and 4 bases from J, with 14 bases between. CDR1 MNHEY and CDR2 SVGEGT come from the germline V gene. The CDR3 has 15 amino acids. In nucleotides, the CDR3 is TGTGCCAGCAGTTACCCCTCGACAGGTGGAGAGACCCAGTACTTC. Encoded protein: CASSYPSTGGETQYF.

This chain links TRBV28 with TRBJ2-5, with 12 bases fitting TRBD1. Germline V gene sequence: CDR1 MDHEN, CDR2 SYDVKM. CDR3 length equals 16 residues. V lost 5 bases to trimming and J lost 5 bases; unmatched junction nucleotides: 9. This CDR3 is CASSPRGQGAVETQYF. CDR3 DNA: TGTGCCAGCAGTCCACGGGGACAGGGGGCCGTCGAGACCCAGTACTTC. The full variable domain, its missing parts supplied by reference TRBV28 and TRBJ2-5, is DVKVTQSSRYLVKRTGEKVFLECVQDMDHENMFWYRQDPGLGLRLIYFSYDVKMKEKGDIPEGYSVSREKKERFSLILESASTNQTSMYLCASSPRGQGAVETQYFGPGTRLLVL.

The chain employs TRBV3-1 (or the pseudogene TRBV3-2) and TRBJ1-6; 7 bases map to TRBD1. CDR1 and CDR2 from the germline V gene are LGHDT and YNNKEL (reference sequence). V was pared by 5 bases and J by 9 bases, with 10 bases of the junction left unmatched. The CDR3 consists of 15 residues. The CDR3 DNA reads TGTGCCAGCAGCTTGGGACAGCCGGGGGGTTCACCCCTCCACTTT. This encodes CASSLGQPGGSPLHF.

The chain recombines TRBV28 with TRBJ2-1; possible D gene TRBD1, 6 bases. V dropped 5 bases and J dropped 9 bases, with 20 bases sitting between them. CDR3 length equals 15 residues. CDR1 MDHEN and CDR2 SYDVKM come from the germline V gene. The CDR3 DNA follows: TGTGCCAGCAGTCCCTATCTCGCACAGGGAAGTGAGCAGTTCTTC. Translating gives CASSPYLAQGSEQFF. Full variable domain (remainder filled in from reference TRBV28 and TRBJ2-1): DVKVTQSSRYLVKRTGEKVFLECVQDMDHENMFWYRQDPGLGLRLIYFSYDVKMKEKGDIPEGYSVSREKKERFSLILESASTNQTSMYLCASSPYLAQGSEQFFGPGTRLTVL.